The clone carrying this T cell receptor (beta chain) was recorded once. What it recognizes is unknown. Trimming shortened V by 5 bases and J by 3 bases, and 4 bases separated the two germline ends. Germline CDR1 and CDR2: SGHTA and FQGNSA. The length of the CDR3 is 11 residues. The data were obtained in a study of tumor-infiltrating lymphocytes in localized non-small cell lung cancer. Study details: The cohort mixed smokers and never-smokers, several histologies, and some post-neoadjuvant-chemotherapy samples. Resected tumor was paired with non-adjacent uninvolved lung from the same patient.

Study-wide points: Available tissue quantity limited TCR sequencing to a patient subset. Immunotypes IM1 and IM2 had similar TCR-derived T-cell fractions.

TCRdb's copy holds only in-frame clones and misses some; the assay was immunoSEQ multiplex PCR. This repertoire shows around 16,000 clones, around 78% found once; its top ten account for roughly 5%. This TCR derives from a human donor with non-small cell lung cancer. The source material was lung tumor tissue. The J gene is TRBJ1-1, the V gene TRBV7-2; D not certain. The CDR3 DNA is TGTGCCAGCAGCATTTACACTGAAGCTTTCTTT. It codes for CASSIYTEAFF.